These 6 T cell receptor beta chains were sequenced from one sample in a study of cytomegalovirus exposure and HLA in healthy donors. It was with 60 Vbeta and 13 Jbeta primers that the PCR ran. Sequenced by immunoSEQ multiplex PCR; TCRdb stores in-frame clones only, minus some. The sample yields 150,000 to 200,000 clones, 77% seen once. Sequencing was done on a sample of PBMCs. These receptors were collected from a middle-aged woman in good health and CMV-seropositive.

The rearrangement uses TRBV9 and TRBJ2-1; 10 bases align to TRBD2. J lost 1 base, V lost 0 bases, and 4 bases had no gene match. CDR1 is SGDLS and CDR2 is YYNGEE in the germline V gene. The CDR3 consists of 17 residues. CDR3 in DNA: TGTGCCAGCAGCGTAGGGGAGGGACTAGCGTCCTACAATGAGCAGTTCTTC. This translates into CASSVGEGLASYNEQFF.

This rearrangement joins TRBV7-9 to TRBJ2-5; D uncertain. The germline gives CDR1 SEHNR, CDR2 FQNEAQ (reference sequence). The CDR3 has 12 residues. V was cut by 5 bases and J by 11 bases, with 15 bases left in between. The CDR3 sequence: CASSEGGLEQYF. The CDR3 DNA is TGTGCCAGCAGCGAAGGTGGGTTGGAGCAGTACTTC.

V gene TRBV11-2 combines with J gene TRBJ2-5; 10 nucleotides agree with TRBD2. The CDR3 is 15 amino acids. Germline assignment: CDR1 SGHAT and CDR2 FQNNGV. V lost 4 bases to trimming and J lost 5 bases; unmatched junction nucleotides: 7. CDR3 region: CASSSRLAGVETQYF. CDR3 coding DNA: TGTGCCAGCAGCTCCCGGCTAGCGGGGGTGGAGACCCAGTACTTC.

The chain has TRBV11-2 and TRBJ1-2; 8 bases are shared with TRBD1. Trimming took 5 bases from V and 3 from J; bases not matched to a gene: 8. Germline assignment: CDR1 SGHAT and CDR2 FQNNGV. This CDR3 has 15 residues. The CDR3 region has the DNA TGTGCCAGCAGCCGAGACAGGGGTAATGACTATGGCTACACCTTC. It specifies CASSRDRGNDYGYTF.

The chain has TRBV7-9 and TRBJ1-4, with 8 bases matching TRBD1. Germline trimming cut 1 base from V and 8 bases from J; bases unmatched to any gene: 9. There are 16 residues in the CDR3. Germline lookup yields CDR1 SEHNR and CDR2 FQNEAQ (reference sequence). The CDR3 is CASSLGNGQGGEKLFF. CDR3 sequence (DNA): TGTGCCAGCAGCTTAGGGAACGGACAGGGCGGCGAAAAACTGTTTTTT.

The gene calls are TRBV10-2 and TRBJ2-7; 7 bases align to TRBD1. The germline CDR1 and CDR2 sequences are WSHSY and SAAADI. The junction had 14 bases not matched to a gene; V was cut back by 6 bases and J by 0 bases. CDR3 size: 17 residues. CDR3 DNA: TGCGCCAGCAGATCGGGACAGCAAATGTATCGCTCCTACGAGCAGTACTTC. Residues: CASRSGQQMYRSYEQYF.